Following are 16 T cell receptor beta chains from one sample sequenced in a study of cytotoxic CD8 clonotypes in ibrutinib-treated CLL. Assay: immunoSEQ multiplex PCR; the TCRdb copy retains only in-frame clones and omits some. The table includes fewer than 400,000 clones, over 60% detected once. The input for sequencing was PBMCs, taken after 36 months of ibrutinib treatment. These receptors originate from a human donor with chronic lymphocytic leukemia.

The V gene is TRBV20-1, the J gene TRBJ2-1, with no clear D. Trimming took off 5 bases at V and 5 bases at J, with 7 bases between the two ends. This CDR3 is built from 11 residues. The germline V gene has CDR1 DFQATT and CDR2 SNEGSKA (reference sequence). CDR3 bases: TGCAGTGCTGGGTCCGACAATGAGCAGTTCTTC. Residues: CSAGSDNEQFF.

This clone was seen a few times. The rearrangement joins TRBV2 to TRBJ2-2, with D perhaps being TRBD1 or TRBD2 (5 bases each). Germline V gene data show CDR1 as SNHLY and CDR2 as FYNNEI. This CDR3 is built from 14 residues. The V end was cut by 4 bases, the J end by 6 bases, with 12 bases between. The DNA of the CDR3 is TGTGCCAGCAGTGCGGGACGGCCCGCCGGGGAGCTGTTTTTT. Residues: CASSAGRPAGELFF.

The V and J genes are TRBV28 and TRBJ2-7; 7 nucleotides match TRBD1. The junction had 12 bases not matched to a gene; V was cut back by 5 bases and J by 2 bases. CDR1 and CDR2 (germline): MDHEN, SYDVKM. This CDR3 is built from 16 residues. CDR3 nucleotides: TGTGCCAGCAGTCCCCGTATCAGGGGGAACCCCTACGAGCAGTACTTC. Protein sequence: CASSPRIRGNPYEQYF.

V and J are TRBV25-1 and TRBJ1-2; possible D gene TRBD1, 6 bases. This CDR3 spans 15 amino acids. V lost 6 bases and J lost 4, with 18 bases in between. Germline V CDR1 and CDR2: MGHDK, SYGVNS. Here the CDR3 reads CASSQNWGTSYGYTF. The CDR3 DNA is TGTGCCAGCAGCCAAAATTGGGGGACAAGCTATGGCTACACCTTC.

This sequence joins TRBV7-9 and TRBJ2-5, with a weak D call TRBD1 (6 bases). The CDR3 has 16 residues. CDR1 is SEHNR and CDR2 is FQNEAQ in the germline V gene (reference sequence). V dropped 3 bases and J dropped 5 bases, with 19 bases sitting between them. The CDR3 spells CASSFLRDTREETQYF. The CDR3 DNA follows: TGTGCCAGCAGCTTCCTCCGGGACACGAGGGAGGAGACCCAGTACTTC.

The chain couples TRBV15 to TRBJ2-3, with D unresolved. Germline V gene data show CDR1 as LNHNV and CDR2 as YYDKDF (reference sequence). V lost 0 bases to trimming and J lost 2 bases, with 12 bases between them. The CDR3 has 16 residues. CDR3 nucleotide sequence: TGTGCCACCAGCAGAGATCTGGGCGGAAACACAGATACGCAGTATTTT. Translating gives CATSRDLGGNTDTQYF.

This clone was found a few times. This rearrangement joins TRBV15 to TRBJ2-3; possible D gene TRBD1, 5 bases. Germline loops: CDR1 LNHNV, CDR2 YYDKDF (reference sequence). The CDR3 totals 13 residues. Trimming cost V 5 bases and J 1 base, with 7 bases left between them. The DNA for the CDR3 is TGTGCCACCAGCGAAGGGGGCACAGATACGCAGTATTTT. This translates into CATSEGGTDTQYF. The full variable domain, in which reference TRBV15 and TRBJ2-3 provide the parts outside the CDR3, is DAMVIQNPRYQVTQFGKPVTLSCSQTLNHNVMYWYQQKSSQAPKLLFHYYDKDFNNEADTPDNFQSRRPNTSFCFLDIRSPGLGDTAMYLCATSEGGTDTQYFGPGTRLTVL.

The chain recombines TRBV28 with TRBJ1-2; unclear D gene. This CDR3 spans 15 amino acids. Germline V lookup: CDR1 MDHEN, CDR2 SYDVKM. V was cut by 2 bases and J by 0 bases, with 10 bases left in between. The CDR3 DNA is TGTGCCAGCAGTTTAGATAGCAGCTCTAACTATGGCTACACCTTC. Protein sequence: CASSLDSSSNYGYTF.

This chain links TRBV5-1 with TRBJ1-1; D call uncertain. V was shortened by 2 bases and J by 0 bases, with 5 bases between the two germline ends. Germline V CDR1 and CDR2: SGHRS, YFSETQ. The CDR3 totals 13 residues. CDR3 DNA: TGCGCCAGCAGCTTCTCATTGAACACTGAAGCTTTCTTT. Translating it yields CASSFSLNTEAFF. Full variable domain (remainder filled in from reference TRBV5-1 and TRBJ1-1): KAGVTQTPRYLIKTRGQQVTLSCSPISGHRSVSWYQQTPGQGLQFLFEYFSETQRNKGNFPGRFSGRQFSNSRSEMNVSTLELGDSALYLCASSFSLNTEAFFGQGTRLTVV.

The J gene is TRBJ2-7, the V gene TRBV28; 11 nucleotides align to TRBD1. The CDR3 is 14 residues long. Germline values: CDR1 MDHEN, CDR2 SYDVKM. V was pared by 6 bases and J by 4 bases, with 5 bases of the junction left unmatched. The CDR3 DNA sequence: TGTGCCAGCAGGTTCGGGGACAGGGGGTACGAGCAGTACTTC. As protein: CASRFGDRGYEQYF.

V and J are TRBV15 and TRBJ2-3; D possibly corresponds to TRBD1 (5 bases). This CDR3 comprises 16 residues. The germline V gene has CDR1 LNHNV and CDR2 YYDKDF (reference sequence). The V end lost 4 bases, the J end lost 3 bases, and 17 bases lay between the germline ends. CDR3 bases: TGTGCCACCAGCAAAGGACGGACAAGTAGGACAGATACGCAGTATTTT. It specifies CATSKGRTSRTDTQYF.

This rearrangement joins TRBV27 to TRBJ2-1; D is ambiguous. This CDR3 has 12 residues. From germline, CDR1 is MNHEY and CDR2 SMNVEV (reference sequence). Trimming took 5 bases from V and 7 from J, leaving 9 bases between them. CDR3 residues: CASSPMTNEQFF. The CDR3 region has the DNA TGTGCCAGCAGTCCGATGACTAATGAGCAGTTCTTC.

This chain joins TRBV27 and TRBJ2-3, with D unresolved. V shed 1 base and J shed 2 bases, with 10 bases lying between them. The V gene's germline CDR1 is MNHEY and CDR2 SMNVEV (reference sequence). This CDR3 comprises 15 residues. Written as DNA, the CDR3 is TGTGCCAGCAGTTTATTGGCAGATTACACAGATACGCAGTATTTT. Translation gives CASSLLADYTDTQYF.

V gene TRBV7-9 combines with J gene TRBJ2-5; D is uncertain. Germline V gene sequence: CDR1 SEHNR, CDR2 FQNEAQ (reference sequence). Trimming shortened V by 1 base and J by 4 bases, and 7 bases separated the two germline ends. This CDR3 comprises 13 residues. The CDR3 bases are TGTGCCAGCAGCTTAGGTCTGGGAGAGACCCAGTACTTC. The encoded protein is CASSLGLGETQYF. Variable domain in full (rest from reference TRBV7-9 and TRBJ2-5): DTGVSQNPRHKITKRGQNVTFRCDPISEHNRLYWYRQTLGQGPEFLTYFQNEAQLEKSRLLSDRFSAERPKGSFSTLEIQRTEQGDSAMYLCASSLGLGETQYFGPGTRLLVL.

The J gene is TRBJ2-1, the V gene TRBV18; TRBD1 aligns across 7 bases. CDR1 and CDR2 (germline): KGHSH, LQKENI. The CDR3 is 16 amino acids. J gave up 5 bases and V 3 bases, and 10 bases lay outside the gene matches. The CDR3 protein is CASSPSLGQINNEQFF. For the CDR3, the DNA is TGTGCCAGCTCACCCTCACTGGGACAGATTAACAATGAGCAGTTCTTC. Variable domain in full (rest from reference TRBV18 and TRBJ2-1): NAGVMQNPRHLVRRRGQEARLRCSPMKGHSHVYWYRQLPEEGLKFMVYLQKENIIDESGMPKERFSAEFPKEGPSILRIQQVVRGDSAAYFCASSPSLGQINNEQFFGPGTRLTVL.

The chain combines TRBV18 with TRBJ2-2; D remains ambiguous. Germline CDR1 reads KGHSH; CDR2 reads LQKENI. V was clipped by 3 bases and J by 4 bases, with 12 bases between them. The CDR3 contains 15 residues. The CDR3 sequence: CASSPRREGTGELFF. In nucleotides, the CDR3 is TGTGCCAGCTCACCCCGAAGGGAAGGCACCGGGGAGCTGTTTTTT.